The 17 T cell receptor beta chains below come from one sample, sequenced in a study of shared clonotypes between healthy human individuals. The assay was immunoSEQ multiplex PCR, and TCRdb's table has in-frame clones only and misses some. This sample has roughly 1,600,000 clones; approximately 98.5% occur once, and the top ten carry approximately 0.4%. Specimen: naive CD4+ T cells sorted from blood. Subset in this sample: CD45RA+ positively selected. Receptors originate from a young man in good health.

This clone was seen a single time. This chain uses TRBV28 with TRBJ2-2; TRBD1 matches 7 bases. Germline V CDR1 and CDR2: MDHEN, SYDVKM. The CDR3 covers 15 residues. The ends lost 3 bases at V and 6 bases at J; junction bases unmatched: 7. CDR3 sequence: CASSFWQGTAGELFF. CDR3 DNA: TGTGCCAGCAGTTTTTGGCAGGGGACAGCCGGGGAGCTGTTTTTT.

This chain links TRBV15 with TRBJ1-5, with 7 bases fitting TRBD1. There are 14 residues in the CDR3. V trimming: 3 bases; J trimming: 4 bases; junction bases outside the gene matches: 3. In germline, CDR1 is LNHNV, CDR2 YYDKDF (reference sequence). CDR3 in amino acids: CATSSLQGNQPQHF. DNA of the CDR3: TGTGCCACCAGCAGTCTACAGGGGAATCAGCCCCAGCATTTT.

V is TRBV10-3 and J is TRBJ2-3; TRBD1 might be the D (6 bases). V was cut by 3 bases and J by 4 bases, with 17 bases left in between. CDR3 size: 16 residues. CDR1 ENHRY and CDR2 SYGVKD come from the germline V gene. In DNA form, the CDR3 reads TGTGCCATCAGTGAAAATAGGCAGGGGTTACCAGATACGCAGTATTTT. Translation: CAISENRQGLPDTQYF.

This rearrangement joins TRBV13 to TRBJ1-3, with D perhaps TRBD1 (5 bases). CDR3 length: 16 amino acids. V lost 5 bases and J lost 2, with 16 bases in between. The V gene's germline CDR1 is PRHDT and CDR2 FYEKMQ (reference sequence). Here the CDR3 DNA reads TGTGCCAGCAGCCTGGTGGACCTGGGGCCTGGAAACACCATATATTTT. This codes for CASSLVDLGPGNTIYF.

V is TRBV30 and J is TRBJ1-5, with a tentative D call TRBD1 (5 bases). There are 14 residues in the CDR3. Trimming cost V 1 base and J 5 bases, with 12 bases left between them. CDR1 and CDR2 from the germline V gene are GTSNPN and SVGIG (reference sequence). The CDR3 nucleotides read TGTGCCTGGAGTGCCCGCCAGGGCTATCAGCCCCAGCATTTT. It translates to CAWSARQGYQPQHF.

This clone was seen only once. The J gene is TRBJ2-2, the V gene TRBV9, with 16 bases matching TRBD2. With V trimmed by 0 bases and J by 7 bases, 9 bases remained unmatched. The CDR3 sequence is 19 residues long. Germline V gene data show CDR1 as SGDLS and CDR2 as YYNGEE. The CDR3 DNA reads as TGTGCCAGCAGCGTAGGTCCCTCGGGGACTAGCGGGAGGGGCGGGGAGCTGTTTTTT. This encodes CASSVGPSGTSGRGGELFF.

A single count supports this clone. The chain has TRBV5-1 and TRBJ1-4, with unresolved D. Germline values: CDR1 SGHRS, CDR2 YFSETQ. The ends were cut back, 4 bases at V and 0 bases at J, with 7 bases in the middle. This CDR3 spans 14 amino acids. The CDR3 nucleotides read TGCGCCAGCAGCCAAGTTCCAACTAATGAAAAACTGTTTTTT. This sequence encodes CASSQVPTNEKLFF.

Turning to this clone: In the same sample, other DNA sequences code for this CDR3. The CDR3 loop reads CASSLAGGPSGELFF. The DNA for the CDR3 is TGTGCCAGCAGCTTAGCGGGAGGGCCCTCCGGGGAGCTGTTTTTT. The chain has TRBV7-2 and TRBJ2-2; 7 nucleotides align to TRBD2. The CDR3 has 15 residues. The germline V gene encodes CDR1 SGHTA and CDR2 FQGNSA. The V segment lost 0 bases and the J segment 6 bases; nucleotides outside the gene matches: 4.

The J gene is TRBJ2-2, the V gene TRBV27, with D tentatively TRBD2 (6 bases). Trimming took off 4 bases at V and 7 bases at J, with 22 bases between the two ends. Germline-derived CDR1 and CDR2 are MNHEY and SMNVEV (reference sequence). The CDR3 covers 17 residues. CDR3 sequence (DNA): TGTGCCAGCAGTTCTTACCTCGAACGGGAGTTAATCGGGGAGCTGTTTTTT. It specifies CASSSYLERELIGELFF.

The chain carries TRBV30 and TRBJ2-1; TRBD2 matches at 7 bases. CDR1 and CDR2 from the germline V gene are GTSNPN and SVGIG (reference sequence). V was clipped by 3 bases and J by 9 bases; unmatched bases: 23. There are 18 residues in the CDR3. The CDR3 is CAWSQSAGVGLGPFEQFF. As DNA, the CDR3 is TGTGCCTGGAGCCAGTCTGCGGGAGTGGGGTTGGGCCCCTTTGAGCAGTTCTTC.

The rearrangement uses TRBV18 and TRBJ2-7; 7 bases line up with TRBD2. V gave up 0 bases and J gave up 6 bases; unmatched junction bases: 11. Per germline, CDR1 KGHSH and CDR2 LQKENI. The CDR3 covers 16 residues. Here the CDR3 DNA reads TGTGCCAGCTCACCACCCTCGTCTAGCGGCCGTCTCGAGCAGTACTTC. As protein: CASSPPSSSGRLEQYF.

This CDR3 is CASSLVFDSDTQYF. CDR3 nucleotide sequence: TGTGCCAGCAGCTTGGTATTCGACTCGGATACGCAGTATTTT. V usage is TRBV5-4 and J usage is TRBJ2-3, with D unresolved. Germline-derived CDR1 and CDR2 are SGHNT and YYREEE (reference sequence). Trimming removed 0 bases at V and 6 bases at J, with 11 bases between. The CDR3 is made up of 14 amino acids.

The gene calls are TRBV4-1 and TRBJ2-1, with 8 bases fitting TRBD2. V shed 1 base, J shed 12 bases, and the junction held 11 bases outside the gene matches. The CDR3 is 15 residues long. The germline CDR1 and CDR2 sequences are MGHRA and YSYEKL. The chain's CDR3 is CASSQGFQRELRQFF. The CDR3 DNA reads as TGCGCCAGCAGCCAAGGTTTCCAGCGGGAGTTACGGCAGTTCTTC.

J is TRBJ2-7 and V is TRBV7-9, with D possibly TRBD1 on 6 matching bases. The CDR3 is 14 residues long. V was cut by 2 bases and J by 1 base, with 9 bases left in between. Germline loops: CDR1 SEHNR, CDR2 FQNEAQ (reference sequence). CDR3 nucleotide sequence: TGTGCCAGCAGCTTAAGGACAGTTTCCTACGAGCAGTACTTC. This codes for CASSLRTVSYEQYF. The complete variable domain, with remaining parts taken from reference TRBV7-9 and TRBJ2-7, reads DTGVSQNPRHKITKRGQNVTFRCDPISEHNRLYWYRQTLGQGPEFLTYFQNEAQLEKSRLLSDRFSAERPKGSFSTLEIQRTEQGDSAMYLCASSLRTVSYEQYFGPGTRLTVT.

The gene calls are TRBV7-3 and TRBJ1-1; D not certain. V shed 0 bases and J shed 4 bases, with 6 bases lying between them. There are 13 residues in the CDR3. Looked up from germline, CDR1 is SGHTA and CDR2 is FQGTGA. The chain's CDR3 is CASSLTWATEAFF. CDR3 nucleotide sequence: TGTGCCAGCAGCTTAACGTGGGCCACTGAAGCTTTCTTT.

V usage is TRBV7-8 and J usage is TRBJ1-5, with a weak D call TRBD1 (6 bases). CDR3 length: 15 residues. The V gene lost 4 bases and the J gene lost 10 bases, with 20 bases spanning the gap. Germline assignment: CDR1 SGHVS and CDR2 FQNEAQ. As DNA, the CDR3 is TGTGCCAGCAGCTCTGGACAGTTTCTAAACCAACCCCAGCATTTT. Protein: CASSSGQFLNQPQHF.

This chain uses TRBV19 with TRBJ2-5; D might be TRBD2 (6 bases). The V end lost 4 bases, the J end lost 1 base, and 13 bases lay between the germline ends. This CDR3 region has 15 residues. Germline CDR1 reads LNHDA; CDR2 reads SQIVND (reference sequence). CDR3 protein: CASSRDVGGQETQYF. The CDR3 region has the DNA TGTGCCAGTAGTAGGGACGTGGGGGGCCAAGAGACCCAGTACTTC.